A selection of T cell receptor beta chains follows, all from one sample in a study of blood T cells in healthy people across ages. A single record per CDR3 protein comes from TCRdb applying MiXCR to the 5' RACE reads. This table holds about 500,000 distinct CDR3 sequences, 20% to 30% found once. These data are also associated with another study on T cells of mothers and their children.

The sequencing input was blood. These receptors all come from a boy between 5 and 17 years old in good health. Each CDR3 is given with its conserved first and last residue. Some rows have no size entry. The others give once, few or many, or a class for an expanded clone.

cdr3_length: 18
v_call: TRBV24-1
clone_size: -
cdr3_aa: CATSPDRGQVGSYNEQFF

cdr3_length: 18
v_call: TRBV27
clone_size: few
cdr3_aa: CASSFRTSGALYTDTQYF

cdr3_length: 13
v_call: TRBV14
clone_size: -
cdr3_aa: CASSQERVGEQYF

cdr3_length: 14
v_call: TRBV29-1
clone_size: few
cdr3_aa: CSAEGGQSLLPQFF

cdr3_length: 15
v_call: TRBV5-1
clone_size: -
cdr3_aa: CASSLASRGANVLTF

cdr3_length: 14
v_call: TRBV29-1
clone_size: few
cdr3_aa: CSVRGGDSNQPQHF

cdr3_length: 14
v_call: TRBV3-1
clone_size: few
cdr3_aa: CASRGPDRTGGEYF

cdr3_length: 15
v_call: TRBV20-1
clone_size: once
cdr3_aa: CSATFLGTGNQPQHF

cdr3_length: 16
v_call: TRBV5-1
clone_size: few
cdr3_aa: CASSLVGGQSSYEQYF

cdr3_length: 14
v_call: TRBV14
clone_size: few
cdr3_aa: CASSQDTPLAGQFF

cdr3_length: 17
v_call: TRBV20-1
clone_size: few
cdr3_aa: CSARGHPDRGKGGELFF

cdr3_length: 16
v_call: TRBV20-1
clone_size: few
cdr3_aa: CSASRLAGDSYNEQFF

cdr3_length: 14
v_call: TRBV6-2/TRBV6-3
clone_size: -
cdr3_aa: CASRPRLGSGELFF

cdr3_length: 13
v_call: TRBV5-1
clone_size: -
cdr3_aa: CATLWVLGAEAFF

cdr3_length: 13
v_call: TRBV12-3/TRBV12-4
clone_size: few
cdr3_aa: CASSPGKSETQYF

cdr3_length: 14
v_call: TRBV28
clone_size: -
cdr3_aa: CVSSGDREAEKLFF

cdr3_length: 13
v_call: TRBV28
clone_size: -
cdr3_aa: CASRGQSKNIQYF